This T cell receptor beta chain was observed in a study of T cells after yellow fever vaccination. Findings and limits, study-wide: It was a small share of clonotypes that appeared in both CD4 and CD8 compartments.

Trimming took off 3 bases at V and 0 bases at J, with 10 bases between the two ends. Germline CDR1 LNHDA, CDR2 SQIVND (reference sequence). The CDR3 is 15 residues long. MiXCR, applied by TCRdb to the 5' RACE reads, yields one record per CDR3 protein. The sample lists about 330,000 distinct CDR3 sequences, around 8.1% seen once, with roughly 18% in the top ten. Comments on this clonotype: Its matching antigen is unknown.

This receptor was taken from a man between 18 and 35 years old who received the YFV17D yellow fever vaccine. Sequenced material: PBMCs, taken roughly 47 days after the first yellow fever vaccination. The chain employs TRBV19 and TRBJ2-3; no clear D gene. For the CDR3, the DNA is TGTGCCAGTAGTATGGAGTCCTCTAGCACAGATACGCAGTATTTT. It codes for CASSMESSSTDTQYF.